The 20 T cell receptor beta chains in this list originate from one sample, sequenced in a study of blood T cell repertoires in COVID-19. Here immunoSEQ multiplex PCR was the method, and the copy in TCRdb shows in-frame clones only, minus some. The data show 150,000 or so clones, with over 70% seen just once and under 7.5% held by the top ten. The material sequenced was peripheral blood. All receptors come from a man older than 75 with acute or convalescent COVID-19.

V gene TRBV28 combines with J gene TRBJ1-3; D is perhaps TRBD1 (5 bases). CDR1 is MDHEN, CDR2 SYDVKM, per germline. Trimming stripped 6 bases from V and 0 bases from J, with 9 bases between. The length of the CDR3 is 14 residues. This CDR3 reads CASRDTFSGNTIYF. The CDR3 coding sequence is TGTGCCAGCAGGGACACGTTCTCTGGAAACACCATATATTTT.

The V gene is TRBV9, the J gene TRBJ1-1; 7 nucleotides agree with TRBD1. CDR1 SGDLS and CDR2 YYNGEE come from the germline V gene. CDR3 length equals 14 residues. After removal of 4 bases from V and 4 bases from J, the junction contained 7 bases not matched to a gene. This chain's CDR3 is CASSSNRGTTEAFF. The CDR3 DNA is TGTGCCAGCAGCTCAAACAGGGGTACCACTGAAGCTTTCTTT.

The V call is TRBV15, the J call TRBJ2-7; the D gene is possibly TRBD2 (6 bases). The V gene's germline CDR1 is LNHNV and CDR2 YYDKDF (reference sequence). Trimming took 5 bases from V and 5 from J, leaving 10 bases between them. The CDR3 loop spans 12 amino acids. The CDR3 nucleotides read TGTGCCACCAGCGGGTTAGCGGACGAGCAGTACTTC. Translated: CATSGLADEQYF.

As DNA, the CDR3 is TGTGCCAGCAGCCCAGCGGGAGTGGTCACAGATACGCAGTATTTT. This codes for CASSPAGVVTDTQYF. This chain connects TRBV11-2 to TRBJ2-3; TRBD2 matches 8 bases. Germline V gene lookup returns CDR1 SGHAT and CDR2 FQNNGV. The trim removed 5 bases at V and 2 bases at J, leaving 6 bases unmatched. The CDR3 is 15 residues long.

The chain couples TRBV7-3 to TRBJ2-1; TRBD2 agrees at 13 bases. In germline, CDR1 is SGHTA, CDR2 FQGTGA. The CDR3 is 16 residues long. Trimming cost V 4 bases and J 8 bases; bases outside gene matches: 8. In nucleotides, the CDR3 is TGTGCCAGCAGCTCCGGACTAGCGGGAGTTTTCCATGAGCAGTTCTTC. Its protein is CASSSGLAGVFHEQFF.

This clone was counted once. CDR3 loop: CASSQDPTGANYGYTF. For the CDR3, the DNA is TGTGCCAGCAGCCAAGACCCCACAGGGGCTAACTATGGCTACACCTTC. This chain uses TRBV3-1 (or the pseudogene TRBV3-2) with TRBJ1-2; 7 bases are a match to TRBD1. Germline V gene data show CDR1 as LGHDT and CDR2 as YNNKEL (reference sequence). V shed 0 bases, J shed 0 bases, and the junction held 4 bases outside the gene matches. The CDR3 has 16 amino acids.

DNA of the CDR3: TGTGCCAGCAGGCCTTTTGCAGGGCACTCTGGAAACACCATATATTTT. This gives the protein CASRPFAGHSGNTIYF. The genes are TRBV2 and TRBJ1-3, with TRBD1 as a possible D gene (5 bases). CDR1 and CDR2 from the germline V gene are SNHLY and FYNNEI. The length of the CDR3 is 16 residues. V gave up 6 bases and J gave up 0 bases, with 15 bases separating them.

The chain is built from TRBV6-5 and TRBJ2-7; the match to TRBD1 covers 9 bases. V dropped 6 bases and J dropped 6; count of bases not matched to a gene: 9. The CDR3 consists of 14 residues. From germline, CDR1 is MNHEY and CDR2 SVGAGI. The CDR3 is CASSPGQGRAEQYF. In DNA, the CDR3 is TGTGCCAGCAGCCCAGGACAGGGGAGAGCCGAGCAGTACTTC.

CDR3 loop: CASTEPGMNTEAFF. DNA of the CDR3: TGTGCCAGCACCGAACCGGGAATGAACACTGAAGCTTTCTTT. J is TRBJ1-1 and V is TRBV6-6; D remains unclear. This CDR3 contains 14 residues. Germline V lookup: CDR1 MNHNY, CDR2 SVGAGI (reference sequence). V was shortened by 7 bases and J by 0 bases, with 12 bases between the two germline ends.

V and J are TRBV6-6 and TRBJ2-1; maybe TRBD2 (6 bases). The germline gives CDR1 MNHNY, CDR2 SVGAGI (reference sequence). The CDR3 spans 14 residues. V gave up 5 bases and J gave up 5 bases, with 13 bases separating them. In nucleotides, the CDR3 is TGTGCCAGCAGTGACAGTCCGGGGGACAATGAGCAGTTCTTC. It specifies CASSDSPGDNEQFF.

V and J are TRBV5-1 and TRBJ2-2; maybe TRBD1 (6 bases). The CDR3 is 15 residues long. Per germline, CDR1 SGHRS and CDR2 YFSETQ. Trimming took off 3 bases at V and 0 bases at J, with 9 bases between the two ends. The CDR3 loop reads CASSSQGTNTGELFF. CDR3 bases: TGCGCCAGCAGCTCTCAGGGGACGAACACCGGGGAGCTGTTTTTT.

This chain joins TRBV5-4 and TRBJ2-1; TRBD1 matches 7 bases. From germline, CDR1 is SGHNT and CDR2 YYREEE (reference sequence). The CDR3 runs 15 residues. With 5 bases clipped from V and 4 bases from J, the junction kept 9 bases outside the gene matches. CDR3: CASSIPGQPYNEQFF. CDR3 DNA sequence: TGTGCCAGCAGTATCCCGGGACAGCCTTACAATGAGCAGTTCTTC. The whole variable domain, filled in from reference TRBV5-4 and TRBJ2-1, reads ETGVTQSPTHLIKTRGQQVTLRCSSQSGHNTVSWYQQALGQGPQFIFQYYREEENGRGNFPPRFSGLQFPNYSSELNVNALELDDSALYLCASSIPGQPYNEQFFGPGTRLTVL.

The chain uses TRBV3-1 (or the pseudogene TRBV3-2) and TRBJ1-2; D not resolved. V was clipped by 6 bases and J by 3 bases, with 5 bases between them. Germline values: CDR1 LGHDT, CDR2 YNNKEL (reference sequence). CDR3 length: 11 amino acids. In nucleotides, the CDR3 is TGTGCCAGCAGTCAGGACTATGGCTACACCTTC. It specifies CASSQDYGYTF.

The genes are TRBV19 and TRBJ1-5, with D possibly TRBD1 on 6 matching bases. Germline CDR1 is LNHDA and CDR2 is SQIVND (reference sequence). This CDR3 is built from 17 residues. Trimming took 1 base from V and 3 from J, leaving 16 bases between them. For the CDR3, the DNA is TGTGCCAGTAGTATAGGGGCCGGGACACAGCCCAATCAGCCCCAGCATTTT. Its translation: CASSIGAGTQPNQPQHF.

This chain connects TRBV6-2 or TRBV6-3 to TRBJ1-5, with 7 positions matching TRBD1. J was trimmed by 1 base and V by 4 bases; bases with no gene match: 13. This CDR3 has 18 residues. CDR1 is MNHEY, CDR2 SVGEGT, per germline. The CDR3, as DNA: TGTGCCAGCAGTTCCGTATTAGGGGACAGACAAAGCAATCAGCCCCAGCATTTT. It specifies CASSSVLGDRQSNQPQHF.

The sample holds one count of this clone. The genes are TRBV6-1 and TRBJ1-2; 9 bases fit TRBD1. V dropped 1 base and J dropped 4; count of bases not matched to a gene: 7. Germline V lookup: CDR1 MNHNS, CDR2 SASEGT. The CDR3 contains 16 residues. Here the CDR3 reads CASSEGWGQGSYGYTF. The CDR3 bases are TGTGCCAGCAGTGAAGGCTGGGGACAGGGTAGCTATGGCTACACCTTC.

The rearrangement links TRBV30 to TRBJ1-1, with a weak D call TRBD1 (6 bases). V was pared by 2 bases and J by 2 bases, with 12 bases between. The CDR3 is 14 residues long. The germline CDR1 and CDR2 sequences are GTSNPN and SVGIG (reference sequence). CDR3 bases: TGTGCCTGGAGTATTCAGGGGAGCAACACTGAAGCTTTCTTT. This translates into CAWSIQGSNTEAFF.

The chain recombines TRBV27 with TRBJ2-2; 8 bases match TRBD2. With V trimmed by 0 bases and J by 0 bases, 3 bases remained unmatched. CDR1 MNHEY and CDR2 SMNVEV come from the germline V gene (reference sequence). The CDR3 consists of 17 residues. The CDR3 is CASSLSSGGANTGELFF. The CDR3 nucleotides read TGTGCCAGCAGTTTATCGTCGGGGGGGGCGAACACCGGGGAGCTGTTTTTT.

The J gene is TRBJ2-7, the V gene TRBV6-5; 7 bases align to TRBD1. The trim removed 6 bases at V and 1 base at J, leaving 6 bases unmatched. Germline V gives CDR1 MNHEY, CDR2 SVGAGI. This CDR3 region has 14 residues. The CDR3 nucleotides are TGTGCCAGCAGAACAGGGGATGAGTCCTACGAGCAGTACTTC. It codes for CASRTGDESYEQYF.

This rearrangement joins TRBV10-3 to TRBJ1-4, with 7 bases lining up with TRBD1. Germline V CDR1 and CDR2: ENHRY, SYGVKD. With V trimmed by 4 bases and J by 3 bases, 5 bases remained unmatched. The CDR3 length is 15 residues. CDR3 residues: CAISGGGVPNEKLFF. CDR3 sequence (DNA): TGTGCCATCAGTGGAGGGGGCGTTCCTAATGAAAAACTGTTTTTT.